At least ten counts were recorded for the clone carrying this TCR beta chain. The antigen is not known. Germline lookup yields CDR1 MRHNA and CDR2 SNTAGT. This CDR3 is 15 amino acids long. With V trimmed by 3 bases and J by 6 bases, 9 bases remained unmatched. Co-extraction of both nucleic acids (RNA and DNA) used about 17-31 mg of unsorted bulk tissue. This specimen comes from a study of tumor-infiltrating lymphocytes in primary liver carcinoma. Study details: Staged T1-T3 N0M0, the tumors had sizes that ranged from about 4.2 to 11 cm across. Samples produced roughly 3.5 to 7.5 million productive TCRbeta reads, comparable across tissue types.

A primer matching the constant region was used to make TCR beta cDNA from around 550 ng of total RNA. Researchers made the TCR beta libraries by running three nested multiplex PCR rounds with slightly modified ARM-PCR. Amplification in the first two PCR rounds was performed using TRBV1-TRBV30 forward primers and a C-beta reverse primer for around 10 cycles each. TCRdb re-analysed the multiplex PCR reads in MiXCR, keeping a single row per CDR3 protein. The table has roughly 36,000 distinct CDR3 sequences, roughly 80% seen once. Broader study findings: Compared with blood, tumor repertoires held significantly more in their top 250 clones.

The sample taken for sequencing was tumor-adjacent normal liver tissue. The rearrangement uses TRBV6-4 and TRBJ2-3; 7 nucleotides match TRBD2. The sequence was obtained from a man aged 40-55 years with primary liver carcinoma and hepatitis B virus infection. CDR3 loop: CASSELGGSGDTQYF. CDR3 nucleotides: TGTGCCAGCAGTGAACTGGGCGGGAGCGGGGATACGCAGTATTTT.